These T cell receptor beta chains were read from a single sample in a study of blood T cell repertoires in COVID-19. Sequenced by immunoSEQ multiplex PCR; TCRdb stores in-frame clones only, minus some. The sample has some 100,000 clones, approximately 84% seen once. The sequenced material came from peripheral blood. These receptor sequences come from a man in his thirties or forties in a cohort sampled during active COVID-19. Each CDR3 is given with its conserved first and last residue. The order of the fields is CDR3 protein, CDR3 DNA, J gene, clone size, D gene, V gene. D genes are given only for firm matches. Only part of the rows carry a size: once, few, many, or a class if the clone is expanded.

CDR3aa: CATSDPDRGVHEQYF; CDR3nt: TGTGCCACCAGTGACCCTGACAGGGGCGTCCACGAGCAGTACTTC; j_gene: TRBJ2-7; abundance: NA; d_gene: TRBD1; v_gene: TRBV24-1
CDR3aa: CASSDSILPGQDRNTIYF; CDR3nt: TGTGCCAGCAGTGACTCCATCCTCCCGGGACAGGACCGAAACACCATATATTTT; j_gene: TRBJ1-3; abundance: NA; d_gene: TRBD1; v_gene: TRBV6-4
CDR3aa: CASSPAGGDEKLFF; CDR3nt: TGCGCCAGCAGCCCGGCGGGGGGCGATGAAAAACTGTTTTTT; j_gene: TRBJ1-4; abundance: NA; d_gene: NA; v_gene: TRBV5-1
CDR3aa: CASSQTPGTQYF; CDR3nt: TGTGCCAGCAGTCAGACTCCCGGTACGCAGTATTTT; j_gene: TRBJ2-3; abundance: NA; d_gene: NA; v_gene: TRBV6-2/TRBV6-3
CDR3aa: CASSFNPGYEQYF; CDR3nt: TGTGCCAGCAGCTTCAATCCGGGGTACGAGCAGTACTTC; j_gene: TRBJ2-7; abundance: NA; d_gene: NA; v_gene: TRBV7-3
CDR3aa: CASSPLYNEQFF; CDR3nt: TGTGCCAGCAGTCCCCTTTACAATGAGCAGTTCTTC; j_gene: TRBJ2-1; abundance: NA; d_gene: NA; v_gene: TRBV12-3/TRBV12-4
CDR3aa: CASSARGADIYGYTF; CDR3nt: TGTGCCAGCAGTGCCAGGGGGGCGGATATCTATGGCTACACCTTC; j_gene: TRBJ1-2; abundance: NA; d_gene: TRBD1; v_gene: TRBV28
CDR3aa: CSVDPGNYGYTF; CDR3nt: TGCAGCGTTGACCCAGGCAACTATGGCTACACCTTC; j_gene: TRBJ1-2; abundance: NA; d_gene: NA; v_gene: TRBV29-1
CDR3aa: CASSVGGGITYEQYF; CDR3nt: TGTGCCAGCAGCGTAGGGGGAGGGATTACCTACGAGCAGTACTTC; j_gene: TRBJ2-7; abundance: NA; d_gene: TRBD2; v_gene: TRBV9
CDR3aa: CASKRDSQETQYF; CDR3nt: TGTGCCAGCAAGCGGGACTCCCAAGAGACCCAGTACTTC; j_gene: TRBJ2-5; abundance: once; d_gene: TRBD2; v_gene: TRBV2
CDR3aa: CASSYSGMRRSDTQYF; CDR3nt: TGTGCCAGCAGTTACTCCGGGATGCGGAGGTCAGATACGCAGTATTTT; j_gene: TRBJ2-3; abundance: NA; d_gene: NA; v_gene: TRBV6-5
CDR3aa: CASSPRLAGETQYF; CDR3nt: TGTGCCAGCAGCCCCCGGCTAGCGGGGGAGACCCAGTACTTC; j_gene: TRBJ2-5; abundance: NA; d_gene: TRBD2; v_gene: TRBV11-1
CDR3aa: CASSILGITEAFF; CDR3nt: TGTGCCAGTAGTATACTAGGAATCACTGAAGCTTTCTTT; j_gene: TRBJ1-1; abundance: NA; d_gene: NA; v_gene: TRBV19
CDR3aa: CASSSRQGNGNTEAFF; CDR3nt: TGTGCCAGCAGCTCCCGACAGGGAAACGGGAACACTGAAGCTTTCTTT; j_gene: TRBJ1-1; abundance: NA; d_gene: TRBD1; v_gene: TRBV5-4
CDR3aa: CASSPVEEKLFF; CDR3nt: TGTGCCAGCAGTCCCGTAGAGGAAAAACTGTTTTTT; j_gene: TRBJ1-4; abundance: once; d_gene: NA; v_gene: TRBV12-3/TRBV12-4
CDR3aa: CASRAGTGERKTF; CDR3nt: TGTGCCAGCAGGGCCGGGACAGGGGAACGTAAAACCTTC; j_gene: TRBJ1-2; abundance: NA; d_gene: TRBD1; v_gene: TRBV6-5